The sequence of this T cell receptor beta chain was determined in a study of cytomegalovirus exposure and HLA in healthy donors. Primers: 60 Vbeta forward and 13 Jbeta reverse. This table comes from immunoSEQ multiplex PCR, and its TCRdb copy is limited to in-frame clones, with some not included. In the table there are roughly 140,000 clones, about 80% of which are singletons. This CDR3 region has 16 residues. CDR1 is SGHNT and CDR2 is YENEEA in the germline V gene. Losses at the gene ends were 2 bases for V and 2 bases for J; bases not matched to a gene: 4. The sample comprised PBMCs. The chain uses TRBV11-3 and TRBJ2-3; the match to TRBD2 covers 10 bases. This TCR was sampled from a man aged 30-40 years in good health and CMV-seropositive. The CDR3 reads CASSLIAGGTTDTQYF. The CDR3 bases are TGTGCCAGCAGCTTAATAGCGGGGGGCACCACAGATACGCAGTATTTT.